This T cell receptor beta chain was retrieved from a study of T cells in Graves' hyperthyroidism and ophthalmopathy. Amplification of TCR beta CDR3 regions was performed using RNA transcripts as template. When the TCR CDR3 underwent first-round RT-PCR, the HTBI primer set was used. TCRdb reprocessed the multiplex PCR reads via MiXCR and lists one record per CDR3 protein. The table has about 37,000 distinct CDR3 sequences, roughly half seen once. Germline V gives CDR1 LGHDT, CDR2 YNNKEL (reference sequence). The CDR3 is 13 residues long. Trimming removed 6 bases from V and 2 bases from J, with 8 bases in between. As for this clonotype: This may come from a read error, since a much larger clone is one base off.

The origin of this receptor is a man aged 40-49 years with Graves' ophthalmopathy. The chain has TRBV3-1 and TRBJ1-3; D uncertain. The specimen sequenced was blood. The CDR3 coding sequence is TGTGCCAGCAGGGGCAGGACTGGAAACACCATATATTTT. Translation: CASRGRTGNTIYF.